The present entry profiles one TCR beta chain with its context. TCRdb ran MiXCR on the 5' RACE reads and lists one entry per CDR3 protein. The sample records fewer than 60,000 distinct CDR3 sequences, 10% being singletons. These data belong to a study of neurological immune-mediated disorders. After removal of 4 bases from V and 4 bases from J, the junction contained 4 bases not matched to a gene. The CDR3 is made up of 14 amino acids. Germline V gene data show CDR1 as SGHVS and CDR2 as FQNEAQ. The chain couples TRBV7-8 to TRBJ2-3; the match to TRBD1 covers 8 bases. The sample consisted of PBMCs. The sequence was collected from a man between 65 and 85 years old with HTLV-1-associated myelopathy (HAM/TSP). The DNA for the CDR3 is TGTGCCAGCAGCTGGACAGGGATACCAGATACGCAGTATTTT. Translating gives CASSWTGIPDTQYF.